These 10 T cell receptor beta chains were sequenced from one sample in a study of blood T cell repertoires in COVID-19. Sequenced by immunoSEQ multiplex PCR; TCRdb stores in-frame clones only, minus some. The sample lists 150,000 to 200,000 clones; more than 85% were seen once. The specimen sequenced was peripheral blood. The receptors were gathered from a woman aged 60-70 years with COVID-19, enrolled during active disease.

V gene TRBV24-1 combines with J gene TRBJ1-5; possibly TRBD1 for D (5 bases). V was shortened by 12 bases and J by 3 bases, with 20 bases between the two germline ends. This CDR3 is 15 amino acids long. The germline gives CDR1 KGHDR, CDR2 SFDVKD. The CDR3, as DNA: TGTGCCCCTTGGCGGGGCTCAGACTACAATCAGCCCCAGCATTTT. Residues: CAPWRGSDYNQPQHF.

V and J are TRBV11-2 and TRBJ1-1; tentatively, D is TRBD1 (6 bases). V lost 5 bases to trimming and J lost 4 bases, with 14 bases between them. CDR3 size: 14 residues. CDR1 SGHAT and CDR2 FQNNGV come from the germline V gene. CDR3 sequence reads: CASSQQGSGTEAFF. Written as DNA, the CDR3 is TGTGCCAGCAGCCAACAGGGCTCAGGCACTGAAGCTTTCTTT.

The chain couples TRBV12-3 or TRBV12-4 to TRBJ1-2; D might be TRBD1 (6 bases). The CDR3 runs 12 residues. The V end lost 3 bases, the J end lost 10 bases, and 12 bases lay between the germline ends. CDR3 sequence: CASSFVGQFYTF. The CDR3 coding sequence is TGTGCCAGCAGTTTCGTTGGACAGTTCTACACCTTC.

In its sample, this clone was seen once. This chain's CDR3 is CASSNRDTQYF. DNA of the CDR3: TGTGCCAGCAGCAACAGAGATACGCAGTATTTT. V gene TRBV5-6 combines with J gene TRBJ2-3, with D unresolved. The CDR3 extends over 11 amino acids. Germline CDR1 SGHDT, CDR2 YYEEEE. V was shortened by 4 bases and J by 5 bases, with 5 bases between the two germline ends.

The chain carries TRBV3-1 (or the pseudogene TRBV3-2) and TRBJ2-1, with TRBD2 matching 8 bases. Trimming removed 1 base from V and 6 bases from J; junction bases left unmatched: 2. CDR1 and CDR2 from the germline V gene are LGHDT and YNNKEL (reference sequence). The CDR3 totals 14 residues. The CDR3 DNA sequence: TGTGCCAGCAGCCAAGGACTAGCGACCAATGAGCAGTTCTTC. Residues: CASSQGLATNEQFF.

V and J are TRBV19 and TRBJ1-1, with D perhaps TRBD1 (6 bases). CDR1 and CDR2 from the germline V gene are LNHDA and SQIVND (reference sequence). V gave up 9 bases and J gave up 5 bases, with 19 bases separating them. The CDR3 length is 14 residues. The CDR3 DNA sequence: TGTGCCAGCGCAGGGACATCTGGGGGAACTGAAGCTTTCTTT. It encodes CASAGTSGGTEAFF. Full variable domain (rest looked up from reference TRBV19 and TRBJ1-1): DGGITQSPKYLFRKEGQNVTLSCEQNLNHDAMYWYRQDPGQGLRLIYYSQIVNDFQKGDIAEGYSVSREKKESFPLTVTSAQKNPTAFYLCASAGTSGGTEAFFGQGTRLTVV.

This rearrangement joins TRBV9 to TRBJ2-2; possibly TRBD2 for D (6 bases). The CDR3 has 13 residues. V lost 1 base to trimming and J lost 6 bases, with 7 bases between them. Germline-derived CDR1 and CDR2 are SGDLS and YYNGEE. CDR3 in DNA: TGTGCCAGCAGCGTACGGGGGTCCGGGGAGCTGTTTTTT. It yields the protein CASSVRGSGELFF.

This chain links TRBV2 with TRBJ2-7; the match to TRBD1 covers 9 bases. The length of the CDR3 is 15 residues. Germline V lookup: CDR1 SNHLY, CDR2 FYNNEI. The J segment lost 5 bases and the V segment lost 1 base, leaving 6 bases of the junction unmatched. The CDR3 DNA sequence: TGTGCCAGCAGTGAAGGAGGACAGGGGTTTCACGAGCAGTACTTC. Protein product: CASSEGGQGFHEQYF. Full variable domain (remainder filled in from reference TRBV2 and TRBJ2-7): EPEVTQTPSHQVTQMGQEVILRCVPISNHLYFYWYRQILGQKVEFLVSFYNNEISEKSEIFDDQFSVERPDGSNFTLKIRSTKLEDSAMYFCASSEGGQGFHEQYFGPGTRLTVT.

The V gene is TRBV25-1, the J gene TRBJ1-2, with a possible D match to TRBD1 (6 bases). Trimming left V 6 bases short and J 4 bases short, with 15 bases between. Germline loops: CDR1 MGHDK, CDR2 SYGVNS. CDR3 length: 14 residues. The CDR3 loop is CASSPRGGLYGYTF. DNA of the CDR3: TGTGCCAGCAGCCCCAGGGGAGGGCTCTATGGCTACACCTTC.

Note on this clone: The sample contains more than one DNA sequence encoding this CDR3. The chain is built from TRBV5-1 and TRBJ2-5; no definite D call. Germline values: CDR1 SGHRS, CDR2 YFSETQ. Trimming removed 0 bases from V and 0 bases from J, with 6 bases in between. The CDR3 covers 14 residues. As DNA, the CDR3 is TGCGCCAGCAGCTTGGGGCAGGACCAAGAGACCCAGTACTTC. This translates into CASSLGQDQETQYF.